This T cell receptor beta chain appears in the sequencing data of a study of early T cells in non-severe SARS-CoV-2 infection. V shed 6 bases, J shed 0 bases, and the junction held 4 bases outside the gene matches. The germline V gene encodes CDR1 KGHSH and CDR2 LQKENI. This CDR3 spans 14 amino acids. Separate cDNA molecules each had unique molecular identifiers attached to them. TCRdb reprocessed the 5' RACE reads with MiXCR, giving one entry per CDR3 protein. The sample shows tens of thousands of distinct CDR3 sequences, more than 9% of them seen only once. This clonotype came up many times. This clonotype originated in an adult who was a healthcare worker with PCR-confirmed SARS-CoV-2 infection or an uninfected control (not recorded which). Sequenced material: whole blood. V usage is TRBV18 and J usage is TRBJ2-7; TRBD1 matches at 8 bases. The CDR3 bases are TGTGCCAGCTCGGCAGGGGGCAACTCCTACGAGCAGTACTTC. Translating gives CASSAGGNSYEQYF.